This passage covers 17 T cell receptor beta chains from one sample sequenced in a study of T-cell reconstitution after alpha-beta-depleted transplantation in children. Unique molecular identifiers were incorporated into the prepared TCRbeta library. One entry per CDR3 protein, called by TCRdb with MiXCR from the PCR reads. The sample includes about 400,000 distinct CDR3 sequences, 20% of them seen just once. The sample here was PBMCs from the stem cell graft donor, taken from the stem cell graft. All receptors come from a human donor who donated a stem cell graft to a child with acute myeloid leukemia.

In this sample, this clonotype turned up a few times. The chain employs TRBV28 and TRBJ2-7; D might be TRBD2 (6 bases). Per the germline V gene, CDR1 is MDHEN and CDR2 is SYDVKM. The CDR3 spans 15 residues. V was trimmed by 4 bases and J by 1 base, leaving 14 bases between them. For the CDR3, the DNA is TGTGCCAGCAGTTCAACGGGACTGGCTTCCTACGAGCAGTACTTC. Its protein product is CASSSTGLASYEQYF. Supplemented by reference TRBV28 and TRBJ2-7, the full variable domain reads DVKVTQSSRYLVKRTGEKVFLECVQDMDHENMFWYRQDPGLGLRLIYFSYDVKMKEKGDIPEGYSVSREKKERFSLILESASTNQTSMYLCASSSTGLASYEQYFGPGTRLTVT.

There are many counts of this clonotype. The CDR3 DNA sequence: TGCAGTGCTAGAGGTGGGGCAGGTCATGAGACCCAGTACTTC. Translation: CSARGGAGHETQYF. The chain combines TRBV20-1 with TRBJ2-5, with D possibly matching TRBD1 (5 bases). Germline values: CDR1 DFQATT, CDR2 SNEGSKA (reference sequence). The CDR3 is 14 amino acids. V shed 1 base and J shed 5 bases, with 14 bases lying between them.

This clonotype was recorded a few times. The chain uses TRBV12-3 or TRBV12-4 and TRBJ2-1; D may be TRBD1 (5 bases). The ends were cut back, 3 bases at V and 10 bases at J, with 16 bases in the middle. The CDR3 spans 14 residues. The CDR3 DNA follows: TGTGCCAGCAGTTTTGGCAGGGATATCGGGGAGCAGTTCTTC. Translated: CASSFGRDIGEQFF.

This clonotype was seen only a few times. The chain combines TRBV5-1 with TRBJ2-7, with TRBD2 matching over 8 bases. The CDR3 length is 14 residues. Germline V lookup: CDR1 SGHRS, CDR2 YFSETQ. V lost 8 bases and J lost 5; bases outside the gene matches: 12. This chain's CDR3 is CARPGGGRSDEQYF. DNA for the CDR3: TGCGCCAGACCAGGTGGCGGGAGGTCGGACGAGCAGTACTTC. The full variable domain, completed using reference TRBV5-1 and TRBJ2-7, is KAGVTQTPRYLIKTRGQQVTLSCSPISGHRSVSWYQQTPGQGLQFLFEYFSETQRNKGNFPGRFSGRQFSNSRSEMNVSTLELGDSALYLCARPGGGRSDEQYFGPGTRLTVT.

Ten or more counts support this clonotype. The chain uses TRBV4-2 and TRBJ2-7, with TRBD2 identical over 12 bases. Germline assignment: CDR1 LGHNA and CDR2 YNFKEQ. The CDR3 loop spans 16 amino acids. V trimming: 4 bases; J trimming: 2 bases; junction bases outside the gene matches: 6. CDR3 coding DNA: TGTGCCAGCAGCCCGGAGACTAGCGGGAGACCCTACGAGCAGTACTTC. Its protein is CASSPETSGRPYEQYF.

This rearrangement joins TRBV27 to TRBJ1-3, with D unresolved. The CDR3 is made up of 13 amino acids. Trimming stripped 2 bases from V and 3 bases from J, with 5 bases between. Germline values: CDR1 MNHEY, CDR2 SMNVEV (reference sequence). The CDR3 region has the DNA TGTGCCAGCAGTTTAACTGTTGGAAACACCATATATTTT. Its translation: CASSLTVGNTIYF.

In its sample, this clonotype was seen once. DNA of the CDR3: TGCGCCAGCAGCTCCCAGGGGTTCAAGCAGTTCTTC. Its translation is CASSSQGFKQFF. The chain carries TRBV5-1 and TRBJ2-1; TRBD1 is a possible D gene (6 bases). Germline CDR1 reads SGHRS; CDR2 reads YFSETQ. V lost 3 bases and J lost 11, with 12 bases in between. The CDR3 spans 12 residues.

V gene TRBV5-1 combines with J gene TRBJ2-1; D is unresolved. Germline V gene sequence: CDR1 SGHRS, CDR2 YFSETQ. V was cut by 0 bases and J by 3 bases, with 10 bases left in between. The CDR3 extends over 15 amino acids. The CDR3 DNA reads as TGCGCCAGCAGCTTGGATGGGGTTGGCTACAATGAGCAGTTCTTC. This sequence encodes CASSLDGVGYNEQFF.

The chain joins TRBV6-2 or TRBV6-3 to TRBJ2-5; 8 bases align to TRBD2. CDR1 and CDR2 (germline): MNHEY, SVGEGT. The CDR3 spans 13 residues. J was trimmed by 5 bases and V by 7 bases; bases with no gene match: 6. The CDR3 sequence: CASTYSGTETQYF. CDR3 sequence (DNA): TGTGCCAGCACCTATAGCGGGACGGAGACCCAGTACTTC.

The rearrangement links TRBV7-8 to TRBJ2-6, with D perhaps TRBD1 or TRBD2 (5 bases each). This CDR3 contains 18 residues. Trimming removed 5 bases at V and 3 bases at J, with 20 bases between. Germline loops: CDR1 SGHVS, CDR2 FQNEAQ. CDR3 nucleotides: TGTGCCAGCAGCACCTATGGCCGGGGCCTCGGTGGGGCCAACGTCCTGACTTTC. It encodes CASSTYGRGLGGANVLTF.

This chain uses TRBV7-8 with TRBJ2-2, with 12 positions matching TRBD2. The CDR3 totals 16 residues. Germline CDR1 reads SGHVS; CDR2 reads FQNEAQ. V shed 5 bases, J shed 7 bases, and the junction held 8 bases outside the gene matches. The CDR3 nucleotides read TGTGCCAGCAGCGTTGGACTAGCGGGACAGTACGGGGAGCTGTTTTTT. Translated, it gives CASSVGLAGQYGELFF.

V and J are TRBV29-1 and TRBJ1-1, with D unclear. The CDR3 is 12 residues long. V shed 1 base and J shed 7 bases, with 10 bases lying between them. Germline lookup yields CDR1 SQVTM and CDR2 ANQGSEA. As DNA, the CDR3 is TGCAGCGTTGAAGGGAGAGGAGTTGAAGCTTTCTTT. This encodes CSVEGRGVEAFF.

This chain links TRBV11-1 with TRBJ2-5; 8 bases align to TRBD1. The CDR3 has 18 residues. Germline assignment: CDR1 SGHAT and CDR2 FQDESV (reference sequence). Losses at the gene ends were 6 bases for V and 5 bases for J; bases not matched to a gene: 20. CDR3 sequence (DNA): TGTGCCAGCAGTCACCCCTCCCGCGGACAGGGTACCGGGGAGACCCAGTACTTC. Its protein is CASSHPSRGQGTGETQYF.

The chain recombines TRBV20-1 with TRBJ1-1; 7 bases agree with TRBD1. The CDR3 has 13 amino acids. CDR1 and CDR2 from the germline V gene are DFQATT and SNEGSKA (reference sequence). Here the CDR3 reads CSRDRGRNTEAFF. As DNA, the CDR3 is TGCAGCCGGGACAGAGGCCGGAACACTGAAGCTTTCTTT.

The rearrangement joins TRBV20-1 to TRBJ2-7, with 10 bases fitting TRBD1. The CDR3 loop spans 13 amino acids. Looked up from germline, CDR1 is DFQATT and CDR2 is SNEGSKA (reference sequence). V gave up 4 bases and J gave up 3 bases; unmatched junction bases: 3. CDR3 in amino acids: CSATGTGVYEQYF. The CDR3 nucleotides are TGCAGTGCTACCGGGACAGGGGTCTACGAGCAGTACTTC.

The CDR3 protein is CSTRLQVNNEQFF. The CDR3, as DNA: TGCAGTACAAGGCTACAGGTGAACAATGAGCAGTTCTTC. V gene TRBV20-1 combines with J gene TRBJ2-1; possibly TRBD1 for D (5 bases). CDR3 length: 13 residues. The V and J ends lost 8 bases and 5 bases respectively, with 16 bases between them. In germline, CDR1 is DFQATT, CDR2 SNEGSKA (reference sequence).

J is TRBJ2-5 and V is TRBV12-3 or TRBV12-4; 10 bases line up with TRBD1. The CDR3 consists of 14 residues. V dropped 1 base and J dropped 9; count of bases not matched to a gene: 5. The CDR3 DNA follows: TGTGCCAGCAGTTTAGGTGGGACAGGGGCCCCCCAGTACTTC. It specifies CASSLGGTGAPQYF.